This passage covers 8 T cell receptor beta chains from one sample sequenced in a study of blood T cell repertoires in COVID-19. Some clones are missing from TCRdb's copy, which holds only in-frame ones; the method was immunoSEQ multiplex PCR. The top ten hold about 1.5% of the sample, which has about 410,000 clones, approximately 90% seen once. Sequenced material: peripheral blood. These receptors were obtained from a woman aged 25 to 39 with active or convalescent COVID-19.

The rearrangement links TRBV7-8 to TRBJ1-5; D possibly corresponds to TRBD1 (5 bases). Germline CDR1 is SGHVS and CDR2 is FQNEAQ. Trimming took 5 bases from V and 0 from J, leaving 14 bases between them. The CDR3 is 16 amino acids. CDR3 region: CASSPPGGNSNQPQHF. CDR3 coding DNA: TGTGCCAGCAGCCCCCCCGGGGGTAATAGCAATCAGCCCCAGCATTTT.

The J gene is TRBJ1-6, the V gene TRBV27; 7 bases line up with TRBD1. This CDR3 has 16 amino acids. From germline, CDR1 is MNHEY and CDR2 SMNVEV (reference sequence). Trimming at V came to 3 bases and at J to 10 bases, leaving 12 bases not matched to a gene. This CDR3 reads CASSLYRGSGGSPLHF. The CDR3 DNA follows: TGTGCCAGCAGTTTGTACAGGGGCAGCGGCGGATCACCCCTCCACTTT.

This clone showed up just once. The chain recombines TRBV10-2 with TRBJ2-2; no clear D gene. Trimming stripped 4 bases from V and 5 bases from J, with 2 bases between. CDR1 and CDR2 from the germline V gene are WSHSY and SAAADI. CDR3 length: 11 residues. This chain's CDR3 is CASSVTGELFF. The CDR3 nucleotides are TGCGCCAGCAGTGTAACCGGGGAGCTGTTTTTT.

The V and J genes are TRBV29-1 and TRBJ2-7, with 10 bases aligning to TRBD1. The germline V gene encodes CDR1 SQVTM and CDR2 ANQGSEA. The CDR3 covers 12 residues. The trim removed 4 bases at V and 7 bases at J, leaving 4 bases unmatched. CDR3 bases: TGCAGCGTTGGGGACAGGGGTGGAGAGCAGTACTTC. Protein sequence: CSVGDRGGEQYF.

The rearrangement uses TRBV13 and TRBJ2-5; D possibly corresponds to TRBD1 (6 bases). The CDR3 totals 14 residues. V was pared by 4 bases and J by 5 bases, with 14 bases between. From germline, CDR1 is PRHDT and CDR2 FYEKMQ (reference sequence). The CDR3 DNA reads as TGTGCCAGCAGCTCGATGGGGGCGGGTGAGACCCAGTACTTC. Protein product: CASSSMGAGETQYF.

V is TRBV5-4 and J is TRBJ1-4; tentatively, D is TRBD1 (5 bases). Germline CDR1 and CDR2: SGHNT and YYREEE (reference sequence). The CDR3 is 14 residues long. V lost 0 bases and J 4 bases, leaving 7 bases between the germline ends. CDR3 sequence reads: CASSLGQRNEKLFF. The CDR3 region has the DNA TGTGCCAGCAGCTTGGGACAGCGTAATGAAAAACTGTTTTTT.

The rearrangement links TRBV5-4 to TRBJ2-7, with TRBD2 matching 9 bases. The germline gives CDR1 SGHNT, CDR2 YYREEE (reference sequence). There are 16 residues in the CDR3. V was clipped by 0 bases and J by 3 bases; unmatched bases: 7. This CDR3 is CASSLDGLAGHYEQYF. In DNA form, the CDR3 reads TGTGCCAGCAGCTTGGATGGTCTAGCGGGACACTACGAGCAGTACTTC.

Comment on this clone: A read error may produce the germline difference seen at one junction end. The rearrangement links TRBV13 to TRBJ2-1, with TRBD2 identical over 10 bases. Germline V gene sequence: CDR1 PRHDT, CDR2 FYEKMQ (reference sequence). The CDR3 has 16 residues. In DNA form, the CDR3 reads TGTGCCAGCAGCCTAGGACTAGCGGCTGACTACAATGAGCAGTTCTTC. This encodes CASSLGLAADYNEQFF. The whole variable domain, remainder taken from reference TRBV13 and TRBJ2-1, is AAGVIQSPRHLIKEKRETATLKCYPIPRHDTVYWYQQGPGQDPQFLISFYEKMQSDKGSIPDRFSAQQFSDYHSELNMSSLELGDSALYFCASSLGLAADYNEQFFGPGTRLTVL.